Listed below are T cell receptor beta chains from one sample, sequenced in a study of blood T cell repertoires in COVID-19. Some clones are missing from TCRdb's copy, which holds only in-frame ones; the method was immunoSEQ multiplex PCR. The data show under 250,000 clones, roughly 86% seen once. Sequencing was carried out using peripheral blood. The receptors derive from a woman between 50 and 59 years old with active or convalescent COVID-19. CDR3s leave out the opening cysteine and the closing phenylalanine or tryptophan.

CDR3aa: ASIPPLGGGRDQPQH
j_gene: TRBJ1-5
v_gene: TRBV28

CDR3aa: ATSDGGTYGYT
j_gene: TRBJ1-2
v_gene: TRBV24-1

CDR3aa: ASSSETGVNQPQH
j_gene: TRBJ1-5
v_gene: TRBV28

CDR3aa: ASSLRDFQETQY
j_gene: TRBJ2-5
v_gene: TRBV11-1

CDR3aa: ASSLGLAGYNEQF
j_gene: TRBJ2-1
v_gene: TRBV14

CDR3aa: ATSDGPGGHNYGYT
j_gene: TRBJ1-2
v_gene: TRBV24-1

CDR3aa: ASSIILADNEQF
j_gene: TRBJ2-1
v_gene: TRBV19

CDR3aa: ASSVRGGDEAF
j_gene: TRBJ1-1
v_gene: TRBV7-3

CDR3aa: ASSASANYGYT
j_gene: TRBJ1-2
v_gene: TRBV27

CDR3aa: ASSEQGLRNQPQH
j_gene: TRBJ1-5
v_gene: TRBV2

CDR3aa: ASSFGDNNEQF
j_gene: TRBJ2-1
v_gene: TRBV5-4